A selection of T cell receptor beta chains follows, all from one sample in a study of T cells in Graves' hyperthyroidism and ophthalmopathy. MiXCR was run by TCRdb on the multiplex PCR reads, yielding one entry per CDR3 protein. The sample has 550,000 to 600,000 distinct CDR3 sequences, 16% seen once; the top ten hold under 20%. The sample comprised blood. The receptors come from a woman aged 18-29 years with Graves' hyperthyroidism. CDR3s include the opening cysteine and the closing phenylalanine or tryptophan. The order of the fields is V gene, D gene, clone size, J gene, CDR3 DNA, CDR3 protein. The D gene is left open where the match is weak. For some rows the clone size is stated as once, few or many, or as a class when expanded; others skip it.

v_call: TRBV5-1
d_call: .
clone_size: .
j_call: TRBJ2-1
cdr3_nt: TGCGCCAGCAGCTTCGACAGCTACGAGCAGTTCTTC
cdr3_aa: CASSFDSYEQFF

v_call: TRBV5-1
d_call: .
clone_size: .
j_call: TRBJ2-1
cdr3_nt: TGCGCCAGCAGCTTGGTTTCTGGCGGGGCCTACAATGAGCAGTTCTTC
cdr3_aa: CASSLVSGGAYNEQFF

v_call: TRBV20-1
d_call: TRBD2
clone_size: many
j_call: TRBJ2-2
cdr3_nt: TGCAGTGCTAGGACTAGCGGGGGTATCACCGGGGAGCTGTTTTTT
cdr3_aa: CSARTSGGITGELFF

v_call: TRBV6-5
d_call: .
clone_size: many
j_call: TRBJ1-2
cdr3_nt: TGTGCCAGCAGTTACTCGAGTTTAGGGAGTAACTATGGCTACACCTTC
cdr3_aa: CASSYSSLGSNYGYTF

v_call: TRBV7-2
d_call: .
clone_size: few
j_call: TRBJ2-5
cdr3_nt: TGTGCCAGCAGCTTAACATCCCGGGAAGAGACCCAGTACTTC
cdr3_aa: CASSLTSREETQYF

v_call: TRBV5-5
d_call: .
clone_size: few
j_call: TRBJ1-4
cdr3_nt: TGTGCCAGCAGCCGGGACTACTTCAATGAAAAACTGTTTTTT
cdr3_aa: CASSRDYFNEKLFF

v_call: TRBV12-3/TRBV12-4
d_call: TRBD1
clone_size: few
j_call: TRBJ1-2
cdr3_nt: TGTGCCAGCAGCAACGACAGGGCCTATGGCTACACCTTC
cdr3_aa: CASSNDRAYGYTF

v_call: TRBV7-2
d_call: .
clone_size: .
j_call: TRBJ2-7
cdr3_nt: TGTGCCAGCAGCTTACTTCGAGACGCCTACGAGCAGTACTTC
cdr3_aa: CASSLLRDAYEQYF

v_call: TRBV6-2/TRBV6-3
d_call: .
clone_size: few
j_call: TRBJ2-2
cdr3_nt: TGTGCCAGCAGCCTGCTTCGAGGCGGGGAGCTGTTTTTT
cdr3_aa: CASSLLRGGELFF

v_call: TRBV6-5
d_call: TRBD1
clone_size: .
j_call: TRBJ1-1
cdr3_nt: TGTGCCAGCAGTTACGACAGGGCGACTGAAGCTTTCTTT
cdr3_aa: CASSYDRATEAFF

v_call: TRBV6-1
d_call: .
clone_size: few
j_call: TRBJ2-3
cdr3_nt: TGTGCCAGCAGCAACAGGCGAGATACGCAGTATTTT
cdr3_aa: CASSNRRDTQYF

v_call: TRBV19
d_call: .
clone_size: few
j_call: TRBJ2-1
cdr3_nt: TGTGCCAGTACCCTAGGGGGGAGGGGTGAGCAGTTCTTC
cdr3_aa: CASTLGGRGEQFF

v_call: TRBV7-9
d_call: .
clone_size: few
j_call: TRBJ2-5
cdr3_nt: TGTGCCAGCAGGTCGGTCCAAGAGACCCAGTACTTC
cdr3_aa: CASRSVQETQYF

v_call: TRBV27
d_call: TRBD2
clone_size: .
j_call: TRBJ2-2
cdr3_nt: TGTGCCAGCAGTTTATATCCCGGGACTAGCCTCGGGGAGCTGTTTTTT
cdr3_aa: CASSLYPGTSLGELFF

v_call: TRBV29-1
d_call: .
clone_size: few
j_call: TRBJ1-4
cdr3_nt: TGCAGCGTTCGTCCGGAGGTGGATGAAAAACTGTTTTTT
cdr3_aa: CSVRPEVDEKLFF

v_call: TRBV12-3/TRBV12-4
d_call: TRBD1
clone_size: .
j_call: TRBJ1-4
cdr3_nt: TGTGCCAGCAGTTTAGCAGCCGGGACAGGGTTTGAAAAACTGTTTTTT
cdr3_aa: CASSLAAGTGFEKLFF

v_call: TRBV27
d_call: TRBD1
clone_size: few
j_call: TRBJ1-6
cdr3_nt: TGTGCCAGCAGTATCCCGGGACAGGACTCACCCCTCCACTTT
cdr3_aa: CASSIPGQDSPLHF

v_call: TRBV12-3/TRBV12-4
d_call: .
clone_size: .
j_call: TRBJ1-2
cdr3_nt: TGTGCCAGCAGCCTTCGGGTCAGCAACTATGGCTACACCTTC
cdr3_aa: CASSLRVSNYGYTF

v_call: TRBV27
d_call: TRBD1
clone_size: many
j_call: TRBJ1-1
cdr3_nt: TGTGCCAGCAGTCCCGGGACAGCCGAAGCTTTCTTT
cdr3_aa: CASSPGTAEAFF

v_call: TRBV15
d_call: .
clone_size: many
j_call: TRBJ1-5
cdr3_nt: TGTGCCACCAGCAGAAAAGCTGATCAGCCCCAGCATTTT
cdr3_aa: CATSRKADQPQHF

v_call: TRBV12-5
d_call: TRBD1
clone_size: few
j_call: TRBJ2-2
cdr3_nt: TGTGCTAGTGGTTTGCTAGGGGGCCGGGAGCTGTTTTTT
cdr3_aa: CASGLLGGRELFF

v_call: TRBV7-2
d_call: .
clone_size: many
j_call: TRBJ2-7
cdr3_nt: TGTGCCAGCAGCCCCTCAGCTTCCTACGAGCAGTACTTC
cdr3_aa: CASSPSASYEQYF

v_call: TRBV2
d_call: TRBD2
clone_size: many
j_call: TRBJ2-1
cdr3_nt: TGTGCCAGCAGTGAAGCGCTTCGGGGCGGGAGGATCGATGAGCAGTTCTTC
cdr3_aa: CASSEALRGGRIDEQFF

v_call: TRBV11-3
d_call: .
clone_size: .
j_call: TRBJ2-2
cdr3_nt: TGTGCCAGCAGCTTGGGACTGAGCGGGGAGCTGTTTTTT
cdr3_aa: CASSLGLSGELFF

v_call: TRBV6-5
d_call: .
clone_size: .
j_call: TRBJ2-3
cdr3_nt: TGTGCCAGCAGTTACGGAATACAGACAGATACGCAGTATTTT
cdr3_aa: CASSYGIQTDTQYF

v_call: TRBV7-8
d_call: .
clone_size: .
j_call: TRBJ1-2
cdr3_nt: TGTGCCAAATACCCCGGAGACAGAATTAACTATGGCTACACCTTC
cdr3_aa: CAKYPGDRINYGYTF

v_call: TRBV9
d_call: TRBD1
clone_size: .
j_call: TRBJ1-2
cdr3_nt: TGTGCCAGCAGCATAGGACAGGGCCGGAACTATGGCTACACCTTC
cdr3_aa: CASSIGQGRNYGYTF

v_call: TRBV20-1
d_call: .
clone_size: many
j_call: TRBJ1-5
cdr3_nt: TGCAGTGCTAGGCAAATGCGAGCTGAGGGGCCCCAGCATTTT
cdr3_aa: CSARQMRAEGPQHF

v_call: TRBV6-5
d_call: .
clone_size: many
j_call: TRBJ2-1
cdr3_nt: TGTGCCAGCAGTTACGGAGCTTACAATGAGCAGTTCTTC
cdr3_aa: CASSYGAYNEQFF

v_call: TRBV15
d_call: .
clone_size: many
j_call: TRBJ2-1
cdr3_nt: TGTGCCACCAGCAGAGTGTCGGGATCCTACAATGAGCAGTTCTTC
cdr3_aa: CATSRVSGSYNEQFF

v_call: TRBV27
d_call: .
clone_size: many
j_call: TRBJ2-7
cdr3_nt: TGTGCCAGCAGCTTATCTATAGGTCCGGGCTCAAACTACCACGAGCAGTACTTC
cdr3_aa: CASSLSIGPGSNYHEQYF

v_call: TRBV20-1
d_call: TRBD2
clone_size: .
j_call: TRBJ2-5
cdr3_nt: TGCAGTGCAGTGACTAGCGGGGGGGAGACCCAGTACTTC
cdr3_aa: CSAVTSGGETQYF

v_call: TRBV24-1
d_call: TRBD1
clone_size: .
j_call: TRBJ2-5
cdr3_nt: TGTGCCACCAGTGAGACAGGGGAAAAGAAGACCCAGTACTTC
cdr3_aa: CATSETGEKKTQYF

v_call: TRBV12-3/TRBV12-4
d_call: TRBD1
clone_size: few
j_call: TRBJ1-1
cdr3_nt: TGTGCCAGCAGTTGGACAGGGGGCGGGGGGGGTGAAGCTTTCTTT
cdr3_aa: CASSWTGGGGGEAFF

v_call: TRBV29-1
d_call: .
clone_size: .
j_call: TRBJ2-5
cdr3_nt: TGCAGCGTTGCGTTTGTCAGTCGAGAGACCCAGTACTTC
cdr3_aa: CSVAFVSRETQYF

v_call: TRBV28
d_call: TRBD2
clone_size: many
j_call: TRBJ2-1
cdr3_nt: TGTGCCAGTCGACTAGCGGGGAACAATGAGCAGTTCTTC
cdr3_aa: CASRLAGNNEQFF

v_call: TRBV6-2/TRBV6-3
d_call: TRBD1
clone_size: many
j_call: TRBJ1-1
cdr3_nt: TGTGCCAGCAGTTATCGACAGGGGGCCACTGAAGCTTTCTTT
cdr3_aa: CASSYRQGATEAFF

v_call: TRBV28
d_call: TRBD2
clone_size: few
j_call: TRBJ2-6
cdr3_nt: TGTGCCAGCAGTTTATTTCTCGGGAGGGGGGCCAACGTCCTGACTTTC
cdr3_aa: CASSLFLGRGANVLTF

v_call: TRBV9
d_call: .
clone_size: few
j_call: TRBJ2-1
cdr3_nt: TGTGCCAGCAGCGTAGGCAGGAATGTATACAATGAGCAGTTCTTC
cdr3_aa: CASSVGRNVYNEQFF

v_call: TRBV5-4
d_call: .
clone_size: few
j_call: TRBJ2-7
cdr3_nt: TGTGCCAGCAGCTTTTCCGGGAGAGACTACGAGCAGTACTTC
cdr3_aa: CASSFSGRDYEQYF

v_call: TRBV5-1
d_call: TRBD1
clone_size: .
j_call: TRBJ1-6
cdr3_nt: TGCGCCAGCGCCTCAGGGGGGAATTCACCCCTCCACTTT
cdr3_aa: CASASGGNSPLHF

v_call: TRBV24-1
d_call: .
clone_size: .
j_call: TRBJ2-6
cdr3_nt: TGTGCCACCAGTGATTCATATACAGGGACCGGGGCCAACGTCCTGACTTTC
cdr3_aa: CATSDSYTGTGANVLTF

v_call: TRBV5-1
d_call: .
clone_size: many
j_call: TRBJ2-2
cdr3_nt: TGCGCCAGCAGCTTCGGACTCGACACCGGGGAGCTGTTTTTT
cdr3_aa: CASSFGLDTGELFF

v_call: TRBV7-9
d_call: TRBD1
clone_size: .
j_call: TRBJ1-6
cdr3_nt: TGTGCCAGCAGCCGGGACAGCTCTAATTCACCCCTCCACTTT
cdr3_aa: CASSRDSSNSPLHF

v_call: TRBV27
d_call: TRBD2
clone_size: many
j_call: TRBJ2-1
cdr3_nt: TGTGCCAGCAGAGCATATGGCCCTGGGCTAGCGGGAGGATACGGCAATGAGCAGTTCTTC
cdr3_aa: CASRAYGPGLAGGYGNEQFF

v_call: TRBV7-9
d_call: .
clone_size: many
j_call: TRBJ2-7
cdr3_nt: TGTGCCAGCAGTTCGTGGACAAGCTCCTACGAGCAGTACTTC
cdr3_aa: CASSSWTSSYEQYF

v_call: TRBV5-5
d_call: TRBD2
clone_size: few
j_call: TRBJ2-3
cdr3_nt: TGTGCCAGCAGCTTGCGTATAGCGGGGGGGCAGATCCGCACAGATACGCAGTATTTT
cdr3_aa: CASSLRIAGGQIRTDTQYF

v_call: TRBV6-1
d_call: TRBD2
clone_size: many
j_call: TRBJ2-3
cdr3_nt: TGTGCCAGCAGTGAAGGCACAGCGGGACCGGGGGATACGCAGTATTTT
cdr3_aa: CASSEGTAGPGDTQYF

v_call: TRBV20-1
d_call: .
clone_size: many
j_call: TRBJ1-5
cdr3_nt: TGCAGTGCTAGGCCACCTCCAGGGGGCAATCAGCCCCAGCATTTT
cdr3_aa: CSARPPPGGNQPQHF

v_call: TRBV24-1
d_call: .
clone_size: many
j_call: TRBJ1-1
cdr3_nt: TGTGCCACCAGTGTCTTTCCCGGGCCTGAAGCTTTCTTT
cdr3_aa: CATSVFPGPEAFF

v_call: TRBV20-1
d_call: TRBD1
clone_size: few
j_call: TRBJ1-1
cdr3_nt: TGCAGTGCTAGAGTAGGGACAGGGGCCTGGGCTTTCTTT
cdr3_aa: CSARVGTGAWAFF

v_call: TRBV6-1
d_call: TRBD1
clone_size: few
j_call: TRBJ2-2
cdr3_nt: TGTGCCAGCCGACGGGACAGCCACACCGGGGAGCTGTTTTTT
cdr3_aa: CASRRDSHTGELFF

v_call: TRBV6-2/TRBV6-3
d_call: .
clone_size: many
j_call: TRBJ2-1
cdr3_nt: TGTGCCAGCAGCCATCGGGACGGCTACTACAATGAGCAGTTCTTC
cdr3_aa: CASSHRDGYYNEQFF

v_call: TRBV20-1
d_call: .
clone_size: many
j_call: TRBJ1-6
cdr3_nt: TGCAGTGCCGCAACTACCCACCGGCCTCGGAATTCACCCCTCCACTTT
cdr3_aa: CSAATTHRPRNSPLHF

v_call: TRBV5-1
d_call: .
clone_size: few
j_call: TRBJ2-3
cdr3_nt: TGCGCCAGCAGACTCGGCACAGATACGCAGTATTTT
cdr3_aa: CASRLGTDTQYF